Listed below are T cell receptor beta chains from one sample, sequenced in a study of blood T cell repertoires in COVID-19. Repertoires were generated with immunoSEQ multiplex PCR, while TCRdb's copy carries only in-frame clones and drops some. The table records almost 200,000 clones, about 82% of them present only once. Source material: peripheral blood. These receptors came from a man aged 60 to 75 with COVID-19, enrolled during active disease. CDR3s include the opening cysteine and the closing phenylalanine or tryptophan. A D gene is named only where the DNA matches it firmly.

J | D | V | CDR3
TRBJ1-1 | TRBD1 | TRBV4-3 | CASSQRTGSFAEAFF
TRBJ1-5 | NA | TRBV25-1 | CASSSFRGQPQHF
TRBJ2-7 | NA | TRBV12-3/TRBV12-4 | CASSSDREAEQYF
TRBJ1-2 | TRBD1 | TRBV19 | CASRSPGRTGGDYGYTF
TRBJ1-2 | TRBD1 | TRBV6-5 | CASRDASDRGRGYTF
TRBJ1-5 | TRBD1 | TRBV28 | CASRITRDREGPQHF
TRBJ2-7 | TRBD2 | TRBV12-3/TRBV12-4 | CASSLWGGYEQYF
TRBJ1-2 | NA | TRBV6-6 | CASSYLEGGYTF
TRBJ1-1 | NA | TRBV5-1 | CASSLEGGAMNTEAFF
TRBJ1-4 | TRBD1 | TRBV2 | CASRIRTGTNEKLFF
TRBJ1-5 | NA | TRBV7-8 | CASSLGPGIVQPQHF
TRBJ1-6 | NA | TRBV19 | CASSLRTSLVSAGRSPLHF
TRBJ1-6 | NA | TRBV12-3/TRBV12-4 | CASSQGMGSPLHF
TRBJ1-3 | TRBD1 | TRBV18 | CASSPGTGFSGNTIYF
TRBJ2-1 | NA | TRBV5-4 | CASSLDGGPYNEQFF
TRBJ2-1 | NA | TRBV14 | CASSQEYTRTYNEQFF
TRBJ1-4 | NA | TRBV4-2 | CASSQDQGGNEKLFF
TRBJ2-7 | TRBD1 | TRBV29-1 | CSVGDSYEQYF
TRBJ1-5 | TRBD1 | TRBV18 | CASSPPGQGFPQHF
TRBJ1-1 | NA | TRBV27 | CASSLRGSTEAFF
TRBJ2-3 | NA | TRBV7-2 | CASSLGGLHRDTQYF
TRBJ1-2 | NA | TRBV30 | CAWSGSYGYTF
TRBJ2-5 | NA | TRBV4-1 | CASSQLENRVEETQYF
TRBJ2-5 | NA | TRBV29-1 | CSVEELAGETQYF
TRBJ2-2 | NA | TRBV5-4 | CASSPGGQGDTGELFF
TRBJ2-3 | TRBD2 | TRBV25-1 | CASSRTSGSTDTQYF
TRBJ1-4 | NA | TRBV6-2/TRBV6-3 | CASSSALGATNEKLFF
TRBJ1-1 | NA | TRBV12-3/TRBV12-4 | CASRIQGVSEAFF
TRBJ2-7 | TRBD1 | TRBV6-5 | CASRATGISYEQYF
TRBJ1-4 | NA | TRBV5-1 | CASRLNEKLFF
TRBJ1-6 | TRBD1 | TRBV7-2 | CASSPPSPSWTGSNSPLHF
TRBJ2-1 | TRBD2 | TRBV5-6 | CASSLGLAGLNEQFF
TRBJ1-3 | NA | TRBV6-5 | CASMGGPGNTIYF
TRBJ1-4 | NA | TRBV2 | CASKGEAGGNEKLFF
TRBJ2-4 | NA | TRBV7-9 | CASSLSTGKNIQYF
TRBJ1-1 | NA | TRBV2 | CASSGGGTEAFF
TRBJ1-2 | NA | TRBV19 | CASSPGLNYGYTF
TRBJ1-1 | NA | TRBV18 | CASSLTLESWDTEAFF
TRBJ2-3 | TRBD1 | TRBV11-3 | CASSLDRGQGGLYTQYF
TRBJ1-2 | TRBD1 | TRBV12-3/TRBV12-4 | CASRRQGGGYTF
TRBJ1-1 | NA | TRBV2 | CASSPSSGVGTEAFF